A selection of T cell receptor beta chains follows, all from one sample in a study of T cell changes during pregnancy in multiple sclerosis. Libraries were prepared by immunoSEQ multiplex PCR; TCRdb keeps only in-frame clonotypes and omits some of them. The repertoire includes 50,000 to 65,000 clones, around 96% of them detected once, and roughly 2.4% sits in the top ten. The specimen was CD8+ T cells from peripheral blood mononuclear cells, collected after pregnancy. These receptors were collected from a female donor with multiple sclerosis, enrolled in a pregnancy study. CDR3s include the opening cysteine and the closing phenylalanine or tryptophan. The D gene is left open where the match is weak. Not every row has a clone size; where given, it reads once, few, many or a size class.

cdr3_nt: TGTGCCAGCAGCCAAGAGACAGCGAACACCGGGGAGCTGTTTTTT
cdr3_aa: CASSQETANTGELFF
j_call: TRBJ2-2
d_call: -
clone_size: -
v_call: TRBV4-2

cdr3_nt: TGTGCCAGCAGCCCACGGACAGCGGGACTAGCGGGAGTCCCGTTCTTC
cdr3_aa: CASSPRTAGLAGVPFF
j_call: TRBJ2-1
d_call: TRBD2
clone_size: -
v_call: TRBV7-2

cdr3_nt: TGTGCCAGCAGCTCTACAGGGGAAGGCTACACCTTC
cdr3_aa: CASSSTGEGYTF
j_call: TRBJ1-2
d_call: TRBD1
clone_size: -
v_call: TRBV11-2

cdr3_nt: TGTGCCAGCTCACCAATTGGGGCGGAGGAGACCCAGTACTTC
cdr3_aa: CASSPIGAEETQYF
j_call: TRBJ2-5
d_call: -
clone_size: -
v_call: TRBV18

cdr3_nt: TGCAGCGTTTTAGGGGCGGGGGAGACCCAGTACTTC
cdr3_aa: CSVLGAGETQYF
j_call: TRBJ2-5
d_call: -
clone_size: -
v_call: TRBV29-1

cdr3_nt: TGTGCCAGCAGCCCCCCAGCTAGCGGGAGGGCAGATACGCAGTATTTT
cdr3_aa: CASSPPASGRADTQYF
j_call: TRBJ2-3
d_call: TRBD2
clone_size: -
v_call: TRBV13

cdr3_nt: TGTGCCAGCAGCGGAGGGGGGGACCCATCTTACGAGCAGTACTTC
cdr3_aa: CASSGGGDPSYEQYF
j_call: TRBJ2-7
d_call: -
clone_size: once
v_call: TRBV9

cdr3_nt: TGTGCCAGCAGCTTAAGGGGGAGAGAATACGAGCAGTACTTC
cdr3_aa: CASSLRGREYEQYF
j_call: TRBJ2-7
d_call: -
clone_size: -
v_call: TRBV5-4

cdr3_nt: TGTGCCAGCAGCTTGACAGGGGGTGAGGGCCAGTACTTC
cdr3_aa: CASSLTGGEGQYF
j_call: TRBJ2-5
d_call: TRBD1
clone_size: once
v_call: TRBV7-9

cdr3_nt: TGTGCCAGCAGTTTACTGGACAGGGGGCCTCTGCTCGAGCAGTACTTC
cdr3_aa: CASSLLDRGPLLEQYF
j_call: TRBJ2-7
d_call: TRBD1
clone_size: once
v_call: TRBV28

cdr3_nt: TGTGCCAGCAGTCCGGGGGGGACTGAAGCTTTCTTT
cdr3_aa: CASSPGGTEAFF
j_call: TRBJ1-1
d_call: -
clone_size: once
v_call: TRBV27

cdr3_nt: TGTGCCAGCTCGCCGAGGGGGAATGGGGCCAACGTCCTGACTTTC
cdr3_aa: CASSPRGNGANVLTF
j_call: TRBJ2-6
d_call: -
clone_size: -
v_call: TRBV27

cdr3_nt: TGTGCCAGCAGCACACCGGGACATGTCCACAATGAGCAGTTCTTC
cdr3_aa: CASSTPGHVHNEQFF
j_call: TRBJ2-1
d_call: -
clone_size: -
v_call: TRBV7-8

cdr3_nt: TGTGCCAGCAGCTTATCTCAGCGGTCTCCCTACAATGAGCAGTTCTTC
cdr3_aa: CASSLSQRSPYNEQFF
j_call: TRBJ2-1
d_call: -
clone_size: -
v_call: TRBV7-2

cdr3_nt: TGTGCCAGCAGCTACGTGACAGGGGGGAGGACTGAAGCTTTCTTT
cdr3_aa: CASSYVTGGRTEAFF
j_call: TRBJ1-1
d_call: TRBD1
clone_size: -
v_call: TRBV5-4

cdr3_nt: TGTGCCAGCAGCGGTCGAGCGGCCCTGAACACTGAAGCTTTCTTT
cdr3_aa: CASSGRAALNTEAFF
j_call: TRBJ1-1
d_call: -
clone_size: -
v_call: TRBV21-1